A selection of T cell receptor beta chains follows, all from one sample in a study of regulatory T cells in long-lasting Graves disease. MiXCR, run by TCRdb on the multiplex PCR reads, gives a single entry per CDR3 protein. The sample lists a few hundred thousand distinct CDR3 sequences, 23% seen once, with about a quarter in the top ten. This specimen was peripheral blood mononuclear cells (PBMCs), taken when the disease was refractory, from a patient treated with antithyroid drugs. These receptor sequences come from a female donor with Graves disease. Each CDR3 is given with its conserved first and last residue.

len	v_gene	j_gene	CDR3aa
11	TRBV20-1	TRBJ1-1	CSAPGVGGAFF
15	TRBV9	TRBJ1-1	CASSVDGQQNTEAFF
14	TRBV2	TRBJ2-5	CASSERDRVRTQYF
13	TRBV2	TRBJ1-2	CASSGQPNYGYTF
14	TRBV11-2	TRBJ2-7	CASSLATANLEQYF
13	TRBV12-3/TRBV12-4	TRBJ1-1	CASSKTGNTETFF
14	TRBV19	TRBJ2-6	CASRPFSGANVLTF
18	TRBV7-9	TRBJ2-5	CASSLTGLAGGWRETQYF
16	TRBV18	TRBJ1-4	CASSPSGDATNEKLFF
15	TRBV20-1	TRBJ2-5	CSASLAGGPNPFQYF
14	TRBV30	TRBJ2-3	CAWSSLRGTDTQYF
13	TRBV29-1	TRBJ1-1	CSVIRQEGTEAFF
16	TRBV5-1	TRBJ1-4	CASSPRAGTTNEKLFF
16	TRBV20-1	TRBJ1-5	CSAREGRGLQGQPQHF
12	TRBV5-4	TRBJ2-7	CASSLDLHEQYF
15	TRBV9	TRBJ1-1	CASSGGQGLNTEAFF
17	TRBV9	TRBJ2-2	CASSVGLGGRNTGELVF